This record looks at one T cell receptor beta chain sequence and its context. PCR was performed using 60 Vbeta and 13 Jbeta primers. The protocol was immunoSEQ multiplex PCR, while the TCRdb copy is restricted to in-frame clones and leaves out a portion. This sample's table has 85,000 to 90,000 clones. This specimen belongs to a study of cytomegalovirus exposure and HLA in healthy donors. Germline CDR1 reads LNHNV; CDR2 reads YYDKDF (reference sequence). Trimming took 0 bases from V and 7 from J; bases not matched to a gene: 9. The CDR3 runs to 16 residues. The sequenced material came from PBMCs. The TCR comes from a man aged 45-65 years in good health and CMV-seropositive. This chain links TRBV15 with TRBJ1-1; 9 positions match TRBD1. The CDR3 here is CATSRDLLGQGLEAFF. The CDR3 coding sequence is TGTGCCACCAGCAGAGATCTTCTGGGACAGGGACTTGAAGCTTTCTTT.